This entry lists 9 T cell receptor beta chains sequenced from one sample in a study of tumor-infiltrating lymphocytes in primary liver carcinoma. Total RNA amounting to roughly 450 ng was the source from which TCR beta cDNA was made with a constant-region primer. Libraries covering TCR beta were generated through three nested multiplex PCR rounds (using a slightly modified ARM-PCR). The first two PCR rounds, nine to ten cycles each, used TRBV1-TRBV30 forward primers and a C-beta reverse primer. In TCRdb, the multiplex PCR reads were re-called with MiXCR into one record per CDR3 protein. The table includes tens of thousands of distinct CDR3 sequences, 70% to 85% detected once. It was from roughly 20-30 mg of unsorted bulk tissue that RNA and DNA were co-extracted. The sequencing sample was made of liver tumor tissue from sampling region 2. Subset denoted: tumor region T2, inferior pole. Receptors were obtained from a man aged 35 to 55 with primary liver carcinoma and hepatitis B virus infection.

The genes are TRBV29-1 and TRBJ1-1; D remains ambiguous. Trimming took 3 bases from V and 4 from J, leaving 9 bases between them. The V gene's germline CDR1 is SQVTM and CDR2 ANQGSEA. The CDR3 is 12 amino acids. The CDR3 spells CSVDRMSTEAFF. The CDR3 bases are TGCAGCGTTGACAGGATGAGCACTGAAGCTTTCTTT.

The chain recombines TRBV5-1 with TRBJ2-7; possible D gene TRBD1, 6 bases. The CDR3 is 15 residues long. The germline V gene has CDR1 SGHRS and CDR2 YFSETQ. The V and J ends lost 4 bases and 6 bases respectively, with 20 bases between them. The CDR3 coding sequence is TGCGCCAGCAGCAGAACTAGGGGGAATGTCTTCGAGCAGTACTTC. The encoded protein is CASSRTRGNVFEQYF.

This clonotype was recorded once. This chain joins TRBV9 and TRBJ2-6; TRBD2 is a possible D gene (5 bases). Germline V lookup: CDR1 SGDLS, CDR2 YYNGEE. The V and J ends lost 4 bases and 1 base respectively, with 12 bases between them. This CDR3 region has 16 residues. The CDR3: CASSLGSVSGANVLTF. The CDR3, as DNA: TGTGCCAGCAGCCTAGGTAGCGTTTCTGGGGCCAACGTCCTGACTTTC.

This clonotype was found many times. This chain links TRBV29-1 with TRBJ1-1; the D gene is possibly TRBD1 (5 bases). Germline CDR1 and CDR2: SQVTM and ANQGSEA. Trimming removed 4 bases from V and 0 bases from J, with 15 bases in between. The CDR3 contains 15 residues. In DNA, the CDR3 is TGCAGCGTTGCGGCGGGGTGGGGCATGAACACTGAAGCTTTCTTT. This encodes CSVAAGWGMNTEAFF. Together with reference TRBV29-1 and TRBJ1-1, the CDR3 gives the full variable domain: SAVISQKPSRDICQRGTSLTIQCQVDSQVTMMFWYRQQPGQSLTLIATANQGSEATYESGFVIDKFPISRPNLTFSTLTVSNMSPEDSSIYLCSVAAGWGMNTEAFFGQGTRLTVV.

To note about this clonotype: It may be a read error: a sequence one base away is much more abundant. The chain has TRBV12-5 and TRBJ1-1, with TRBD1 as a possible D gene (6 bases). Germline V lookup: CDR1 LGHNT, CDR2 FRNRAP. CDR3 size: 17 residues. CDR3 in DNA: TGTGTTAGTGGTTTGCCTAAAAACCGGGACAAAGACACTGAAGCTTTCTTT. Its translation: CVSGLPKNRDKDTEAFF.

For the CDR3, the DNA is TGTGCCAGCAGTGCGTTGTCGGGGAACTATGATGAGCAGTTCTTC. This sequence encodes CASSALSGNYDEQFF. The rearrangement joins TRBV6-1 to TRBJ2-1; D is perhaps TRBD2 (5 bases). Trimming took 4 bases from V and 8 from J, leaving 18 bases between them. CDR1 MNHNS and CDR2 SASEGT come from the germline V gene. This CDR3 contains 15 residues.

This clonotype has a count of ten or more. This CDR3 is missing its conserved last phenylalanine or tryptophan, likely due to a read error. The DNA is omitted, as the CDR3 cannot be located on it reliably, and the CDR3 follows TCRdb's listing. The V call is TRBV10-3, the J call TRBJ2-1. Germline-derived CDR1 and CDR2 are ENHRY and SYGVKD. From its first to its last residue, the CDR3 has 9 amino acids. The CDR3 region is CAISEFFSP.

This clonotype showed up just a few times. This may come from a read error, since a much larger clone is one base off. The CDR3 loop reads CASSQDRGTGDEQYF. The DNA of the CDR3 is TGCGCCAGCAGCCAAGATAGGGGGACGGGAGACGAGCAGTACTTC. The chain has TRBV4-3 and TRBJ2-7; D possibly uses TRBD1 or TRBD2 (6 bases each). V lost 0 bases, J lost 5 bases, and 14 bases lay in between. This CDR3 contains 15 residues. Germline lookup yields CDR1 LGHNA and CDR2 YSLEER.

In regard to this clonotype: The CDR3 ends on some other residue instead of the conserved phenylalanine or tryptophan, so this is likely a read error. This rearrangement joins TRBV11-1 to TRBJ2-1; D unclear. The CDR3 runs 13 residues. Germline V gene data show CDR1 as SGHAT and CDR2 as FQDESV (reference sequence). Trimming stripped 3 bases from V and 7 bases from J, with 10 bases between. The CDR3 nucleotides are TGTGCCAGCAGCTTCGGCACGGATAATGAGCAGTTCTCC. This gives the protein CASSFGTDNEQFS.